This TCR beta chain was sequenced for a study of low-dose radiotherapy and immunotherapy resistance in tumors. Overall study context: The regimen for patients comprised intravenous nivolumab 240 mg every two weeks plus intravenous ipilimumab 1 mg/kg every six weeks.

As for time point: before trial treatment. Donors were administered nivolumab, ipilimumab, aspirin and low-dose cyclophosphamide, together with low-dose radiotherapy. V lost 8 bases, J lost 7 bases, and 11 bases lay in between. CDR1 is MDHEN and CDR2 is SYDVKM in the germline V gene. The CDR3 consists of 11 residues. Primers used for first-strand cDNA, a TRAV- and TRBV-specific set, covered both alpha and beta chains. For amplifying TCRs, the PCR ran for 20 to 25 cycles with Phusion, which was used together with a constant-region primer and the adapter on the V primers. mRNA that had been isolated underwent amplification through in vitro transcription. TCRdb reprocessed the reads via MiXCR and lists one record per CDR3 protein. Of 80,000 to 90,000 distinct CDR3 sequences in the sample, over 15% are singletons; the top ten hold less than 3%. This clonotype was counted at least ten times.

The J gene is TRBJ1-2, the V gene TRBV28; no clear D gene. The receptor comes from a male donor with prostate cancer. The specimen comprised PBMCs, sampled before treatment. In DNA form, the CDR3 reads TGTGCCAGCGGCTCAGAGGGTGGCTACACCTTC. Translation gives CASGSEGGYTF.